This is a list of T cell receptor beta chains from one sample in a study of CD4+ T cells in melanoma. Method: immunoSEQ multiplex PCR; TCRdb's copy keeps in-frame clones and lacks some. The top ten hold around 3% of the sample, which has some 110,000 clones, over 80% seen once. The sample consisted of peripheral blood. Receptors were obtained from a human donor with melanoma. The CDR3 runs from the conserved cysteine through the conserved F or W. D genes are given only for firm matches. Size is stated for part of the rows, as once, few or many counts, or as a class when the clone is expanded.

>NA|TRBJ2-2|TRBD1|TRBV13
CASSSSGGRTGELFF
TGTGCCAGCAGCTCCTCAGGGGGCAGGACCGGGGAGCTGTTTTTT
>NA|TRBJ2-7|NA|TRBV18
CASSPTPPGLGDYEQYF
TGTGCCAGCTCACCGACACCACCGGGCCTAGGGGACTACGAGCAGTACTTC
>NA|TRBJ2-5|NA|TRBV5-4
CASSLEFSETQYF
TGTGCCAGCAGCTTGGAATTTAGCGAGACCCAGTACTTC
>once|TRBJ1-2|NA|TRBV19
CASSMTIHNYGYTF
TGTGCCAGTAGTATGACCATACATAACTATGGCTACACCTTC
>once|TRBJ2-7|NA|TRBV7-2
CASSTRARDPYEQYF
TGTGCCAGCAGCACCAGAGCTAGAGACCCTTACGAGCAGTACTTC
>few|TRBJ1-6|NA|TRBV2
CASTRVPYNSPLHF
TGTGCCAGCACCAGGGTGCCCTATAATTCACCCCTCCACTTT
>NA|TRBJ2-3|NA|TRBV27
CASSLSGTDTQYF
TGTGCCAGCAGTTTATCGGGCACAGATACGCAGTATTTT
>NA|TRBJ1-3|NA|TRBV6-5
CASSYSGSSGNTIYF
TGTGCCAGCAGTTACTCGGGGAGCTCTGGAAACACCATATATTTT
>NA|TRBJ1-2|NA|TRBV15
CATSRGTGSNYGYTF
TGTGCCACCAGCAGAGGAACAGGTTCAAACTATGGCTACACCTTC
>once|TRBJ2-7|NA|TRBV7-2
CASSPDFPADYEQYF
TGTGCCAGCAGCCCCGACTTCCCAGCGGACTACGAGCAGTACTTC
>NA|TRBJ2-5|TRBD1|TRBV28
CASNTDRKETQYF
TGTGCCAGCAATACGGACAGGAAAGAGACCCAGTACTTC
>NA|TRBJ2-1|TRBD2|TRBV18
CASSPRAEGAGVSNEQFF
TGTGCCAGCTCACCTCGGGCCGAAGGAGCGGGAGTCAGTAATGAGCAGTTCTTC
>NA|TRBJ2-3|NA|TRBV30
CAWGARGRADTQYF
TGTGCCTGGGGGGCGCGGGGCCGGGCAGATACGCAGTATTTT
>NA|TRBJ2-2|TRBD1|TRBV7-2
CASSLRTGHTGELFF
TGTGCCAGCAGCTTACGGACAGGCCACACCGGGGAGCTGTTTTTT
>NA|TRBJ2-7|NA|TRBV5-6
CASSWTDRYEQYF
TGTGCCAGCAGCTGGACCGACCGCTACGAGCAGTACTTC
>NA|TRBJ2-1|NA|TRBV6-4
CASSESRGWNEQFF
TGTGCCAGCAGTGAATCCAGGGGTTGGAATGAGCAGTTCTTC
>NA|TRBJ2-5|NA|TRBV27
CASSPAGLETQYF
TGTGCCAGCAGTCCCGCGGGATTAGAGACCCAGTACTTC
>NA|TRBJ2-5|TRBD2|TRBV14
CASSQALAGAETQYF
TGTGCCAGCAGCCAAGCGCTAGCGGGAGCGGAGACCCAGTACTTC
>NA|TRBJ1-3|NA|TRBV7-9
CARQSGNTIYF
TGTGCCAGACAATCTGGAAACACCATATATTTT
>NA|TRBJ2-3|TRBD2|TRBV2
CASFPGLAGDVVQYF
TGTGCCAGCTTTCCAGGACTAGCGGGGGACGTGGTGCAGTATTTT
>NA|TRBJ2-3|TRBD1|TRBV30
CAWSPSGTGVRTGTQYF
TGTGCCTGGAGTCCCTCAGGTACAGGGGTAAGAACAGGTACGCAGTATTTT
>NA|TRBJ2-7|NA|TRBV18
CASSPPSNEQYF
TGTGCCAGCTCACCACCGAGTAACGAGCAGTACTTC
>NA|TRBJ1-4|NA|TRBV5-1
CASSAGGSNEKLFF
TGCGCCAGCAGCGCTGGGGGCAGTAATGAAAAACTGTTTTTT
>NA|TRBJ2-3|TRBD2|TRBV4-3
CASSQEPLAGVGADTQYF
TGCGCCAGCAGCCAGGAGCCCCTAGCGGGAGTTGGGGCAGATACGCAGTATTTT
>NA|TRBJ1-2|NA|TRBV7-6
CASSPGGVKAYYGYTF
TGTGCCAGCAGCCCAGGAGGAGTGAAGGCCTACTATGGCTACACCTTC
>NA|TRBJ1-1|NA|TRBV9
CASSVEGGGARAFF
TGTGCCAGCAGCGTAGAAGGCGGGGGCGCGAGGGCTTTCTTT
>NA|TRBJ2-1|TRBD2|TRBV29-1
CSVEAWNGGSSYNEQFF
TGCAGCGTTGAAGCCTGGAACGGGGGGAGCTCCTACAATGAGCAGTTCTTC
>NA|TRBJ1-2|NA|TRBV9
CASSVGERGYDYGYTF
TGTGCCAGCAGCGTAGGGGAACGTGGGTATGACTATGGCTACACCTTC
>once|TRBJ2-2|NA|TRBV11-2
CASSLGAGRGTGELFF
TGTGCCAGCAGCTTAGGGGCAGGGCGGGGAACCGGGGAGCTGTTTTTT
>once|TRBJ2-3|NA|TRBV15
CATSRDLLAGTQYF
TGTGCCACCAGCAGAGACTTACTAGCAGGCACGCAGTATTTT
>NA|TRBJ1-2|TRBD1|TRBV28
CASSSRQGPGYTF
TGTGCCAGCAGTTCCAGACAGGGGCCTGGCTACACCTTC
>NA|TRBJ1-5|NA|TRBV5-6
CASSFAGRGQPQHF
TGTGCCAGCAGCTTCGCAGGGCGGGGTCAGCCCCAGCATTTT
>NA|TRBJ1-5|TRBD1|TRBV28
CASSLDRGNNQPQHF
TGTGCCAGCAGTTTAGACAGGGGAAACAATCAGCCCCAGCATTTT
>NA|TRBJ2-3|NA|TRBV2
CASSGWSTDTQYF
TGTGCCAGCAGTGGATGGAGCACAGATACGCAGTATTTT
>NA|TRBJ2-5|TRBD1|TRBV7-9
CASSLFQGAGETQYF
TGTGCCAGCAGCTTATTTCAGGGGGCCGGAGAGACCCAGTACTTC
>NA|TRBJ1-3|NA|TRBV7-2
CASSLGRSSGNTIYF
TGTGCCAGCAGCTTAGGCAGGAGCTCTGGAAACACCATATATTTT
>NA|TRBJ1-4|NA|TRBV6-1
CASSERQFNEKLFF
TGTGCCAGCAGTGAAAGACAGTTTAATGAAAAACTGTTTTTT
>NA|TRBJ2-5|TRBD2|TRBV30
CAWSAGTIQETQYF
TGTGCCTGGAGTGCAGGGACTATCCAAGAGACCCAGTACTTC
>NA|TRBJ1-2|TRBD1|TRBV28
CASSVWGTATNYGYTF
TGTGCCAGCAGCGTTTGGGGGACAGCTACTAACTATGGCTACACCTTC
>once|TRBJ2-7|NA|TRBV6-5
CASSYPEQGPREQYF
TGTGCCAGCAGTTACCCGGAACAAGGTCCGAGGGAGCAGTACTTC
>NA|TRBJ2-1|TRBD2|TRBV7-8
CASINPREVSNEQFF
TGTGCCAGCATAAATCCCCGGGAGGTCTCCAATGAGCAGTTCTTC
>NA|TRBJ2-2|NA|TRBV7-3
CASSLSGGGGELFF
TGTGCCAGCAGCTTATCAGGGGGAGGCGGGGAGCTGTTTTTT
>NA|TRBJ2-7|TRBD1|TRBV27
CASSPGTVSRTGHEQYF
TGTGCCAGCAGTCCAGGGACAGTCTCCCGTACTGGGCACGAGCAGTACTTC
>NA|TRBJ2-2|TRBD1|TRBV7-6
CASSQGQGYGELFF
TGTGCCAGCAGCCAGGGACAGGGGTACGGGGAGCTGTTTTTT
>NA|TRBJ2-1|TRBD2|TRBV5-1
CATQPSGSNFFNEQFF
TGCGCCACCCAGCCTAGCGGGAGTAATTTCTTCAATGAGCAGTTCTTC
>few|TRBJ1-2|NA|TRBV2
CASHREGYTF
TGTGCCAGCCACAGGGAAGGCTACACCTTC
>NA|TRBJ1-2|TRBD1|TRBV6-6
CASIPGQGIPGYTF
TGTGCCAGCATCCCGGGACAGGGAATTCCCGGCTACACCTTC
>once|TRBJ1-5|TRBD1|TRBV19
CASSISRQGLQPQHF
TGTGCCAGTAGTATATCGAGACAGGGGTTACAGCCCCAGCATTTT
>once|TRBJ2-5|NA|TRBV4-2
CASSQVGGETQYF
TGTGCCAGCAGCCAAGTGGGGGGAGAGACCCAGTACTTC
>NA|TRBJ2-5|TRBD2|TRBV5-1
CASSLLAGVSGETQYF
TGCGCCAGCAGCTTGCTAGCGGGAGTTTCCGGAGAGACCCAGTACTTC
>many|TRBJ2-3|NA|TRBV7-2
CASSLWGGITDTQYF
TGTGCCAGCAGCTTATGGGGCGGTATCACAGATACGCAGTATTTT
>NA|TRBJ2-6|TRBD1|TRBV5-1
CASSLPQGAGANVLTF
TGCGCCAGCAGCTTGCCTCAGGGGGCTGGGGCCAACGTCCTGACTTTC
>NA|TRBJ1-1|NA|TRBV9
CASSVVRRGEAFF
TGTGCCAGCAGCGTAGTCCGCCGGGGTGAAGCTTTCTTT